The 28 T cell receptor beta chains in this list originate from one sample, sequenced in a study of cytomegalovirus exposure and HLA in healthy donors. PCR was performed using 60 Vbeta and 13 Jbeta primers. This table comes from immunoSEQ multiplex PCR, and its TCRdb copy is limited to in-frame clones, with some not included. The sample records about 140,000 clones, about 80% being singletons. Input material: PBMCs. Every receptor here comes from a man younger than 45 in good health and CMV-seronegative.

This rearrangement joins TRBV5-1 to TRBJ2-7; D is unclear. Germline V gene data show CDR1 as SGHRS and CDR2 as YFSETQ. V was shortened by 1 base and J by 3 bases, with 11 bases between the two germline ends. The length of the CDR3 is 14 residues. The CDR3 loop reads CASSLSPSHYEQYF. The CDR3 DNA sequence: TGCGCCAGCAGCTTGTCCCCATCACACTACGAGCAGTACTTC.

The chain employs TRBV7-2 and TRBJ2-5; no reliable D call. The CDR3 sequence is 11 residues long. CDR1 and CDR2 from the germline V gene are SGHTA and FQGNSA. V shed 4 bases and J shed 5 bases, with 5 bases lying between them. The CDR3 bases are TGTGCCAGCAGCTCGCAGGAGACCCAGTACTTC. It specifies CASSSQETQYF.

This clone occurred a few times. The chain couples TRBV6-5 to TRBJ1-1, with TRBD1 as a possible D gene (5 bases). This CDR3 is built from 14 residues. The V gene lost 6 bases and the J gene lost 2 bases, with 13 bases spanning the gap. In germline, CDR1 is MNHEY, CDR2 SVGAGI. The CDR3 nucleotides are TGTGCCAGCAGAAGACAGAGAAGTAACACTGAAGCTTTCTTT. Translated, it gives CASRRQRSNTEAFF.

V gene TRBV5-1 combines with J gene TRBJ2-3, with D maybe TRBD1 (5 bases). Deletions cut 0 bases from V and 1 base from J, with 9 bases between. Germline CDR1 is SGHRS and CDR2 is YFSETQ. The length of the CDR3 is 15 residues. The CDR3 nucleotides are TGCGCCAGCAGCTTGGCCCAGGGCCGCACAGATACGCAGTATTTT. Its protein is CASSLAQGRTDTQYF.

The chain has TRBV29-1 and TRBJ2-1; tentative D call: TRBD1 (6 bases). CDR1 is SQVTM, CDR2 ANQGSEA, per germline. Between the trimmed V and J ends, which lost 2 bases and 6 bases, there was a span of 8 bases. CDR3 length equals 12 residues. The CDR3 DNA reads as TGCAGCGTTGAATGGGGGCGCAATGAGCAGTTCTTC. This translates into CSVEWGRNEQFF.

The J gene is TRBJ2-1, the V gene TRBV9; 10 bases fit TRBD2. CDR1 and CDR2 from the germline V gene are SGDLS and YYNGEE. The CDR3 sequence is 15 residues long. The junction had 6 bases not matched to a gene; V was cut back by 3 bases and J by 6 bases. CDR3 in amino acids: CASSAGTSVVNEQFF. The CDR3 DNA is TGTGCCAGCAGCGCCGGGACTAGCGTCGTCAATGAGCAGTTCTTC.

V gene TRBV11-2 combines with J gene TRBJ1-3; maybe TRBD1 (5 bases). V was pared by 8 bases and J by 0 bases, with 11 bases between. CDR3 length equals 14 residues. The germline V gene has CDR1 SGHAT and CDR2 FQNNGV. The CDR3 reads CASFRDSSGNTIYF. CDR3 DNA: TGTGCCAGCTTCCGCGACAGCTCTGGAAACACCATATATTTT.

The chain combines TRBV7-2 with TRBJ1-2; 7 bases match TRBD1. V shed 3 bases, J shed 6 bases, and the junction held 10 bases outside the gene matches. The CDR3 extends over 15 amino acids. Germline V CDR1 and CDR2: SGHTA, FQGNSA. The DNA of the CDR3 is TGTGCCAGCAGCTTCAGACAGGGACAGAAAGATGGCTACACCTTC. Translating it yields CASSFRQGQKDGYTF.

The chain employs TRBV19 and TRBJ2-7, with 9 bases matching TRBD1. This CDR3 comprises 17 residues. The germline V gene encodes CDR1 LNHDA and CDR2 SQIVND (reference sequence). The V gene end was trimmed by 5 bases and the J gene end by 3 bases; junction bases not matched to a gene: 14. CDR3 bases: TGTGCCAGTAGTTTCCACCTTAGGACAGGGGAAATCTACGAGCAGTACTTC. Translated: CASSFHLRTGEIYEQYF.

The V and J genes are TRBV28 and TRBJ2-7; possible D gene TRBD1, 6 bases. The V gene's germline CDR1 is MDHEN and CDR2 SYDVKM. The CDR3 is 14 amino acids. Trimming shortened V by 3 bases and J by 3 bases, and 12 bases separated the two germline ends. For the CDR3, the DNA is TGTGCCAGCAGTTTCCTAGAGGGGGACTACGAGCAGTACTTC. This codes for CASSFLEGDYEQYF.

This chain joins TRBV5-4 and TRBJ2-5, with D perhaps TRBD2 (6 bases). Germline assignment: CDR1 SGHNT and CDR2 YYREEE (reference sequence). This CDR3 is built from 13 residues. Trimming shortened V by 0 bases and J by 5 bases, and 8 bases separated the two germline ends. CDR3 sequence: CASSLVGGETQYF. The CDR3 DNA sequence: TGTGCCAGCAGCTTGGTTGGAGGGGAGACCCAGTACTTC.

The J gene is TRBJ2-3, the V gene TRBV2; the match to TRBD2 covers 7 bases. This CDR3 is 14 amino acids long. Germline lookup yields CDR1 SNHLY and CDR2 FYNNEI. V shed 5 bases, J shed 6 bases, and the junction held 8 bases outside the gene matches. CDR3 sequence: CASSSGAGGDTQYF. The CDR3 nucleotides are TGTGCCAGCAGTTCCGGGGCCGGGGGGGATACGCAGTATTTT.

The rearrangement uses TRBV18 and TRBJ2-1; D is perhaps TRBD1 (6 bases). Trimming removed 0 bases at V and 4 bases at J, with 16 bases between. CDR1 is KGHSH, CDR2 LQKENI, per germline. CDR3 length: 17 amino acids. The CDR3 sequence is CASSPPIRQGLYNEQFF. Here the CDR3 DNA reads TGTGCCAGCTCACCACCCATACGCCAGGGGCTTTACAATGAGCAGTTCTTC.

J is TRBJ2-1 and V is TRBV18, with 7 bases fitting TRBD1. V dropped 4 bases and J dropped 2; count of bases not matched to a gene: 2. Germline lookup yields CDR1 KGHSH and CDR2 LQKENI. This CDR3 is built from 14 residues. CDR3 DNA: TGTGCCAGCTCACAGGGACAGCCCTACAATGAGCAGTTCTTC. Encoded protein: CASSQGQPYNEQFF.

The chain has TRBV7-8 and TRBJ2-7; TRBD2 aligns across 9 bases. Germline lookup yields CDR1 SGHVS and CDR2 FQNEAQ. Trimming cost V 4 bases and J 3 bases; bases outside gene matches: 7. The CDR3 is 15 amino acids. The CDR3 is CASSSSASGIYEQYF. The CDR3 bases are TGTGCCAGCAGCTCGTCAGCTAGCGGGATCTACGAGCAGTACTTC.

This clone was picked up one time. This sequence joins TRBV5-1 and TRBJ2-2; unclear D gene. Per germline, CDR1 SGHRS and CDR2 YFSETQ. V lost 2 bases and J 1 base, leaving 6 bases between the germline ends. The CDR3 has 14 amino acids. The CDR3 spells CASSFGVNTGELFF. The CDR3 bases are TGCGCCAGCAGCTTCGGAGTGAACACCGGGGAGCTGTTTTTT.

The chain uses TRBV5-8 and TRBJ1-1, with a tentative D call TRBD1 (6 bases). The CDR3 is 14 residues long. Germline CDR1 and CDR2: SGHTS and YDEGEE. Trimming cost V 3 bases and J 9 bases, with 18 bases left between them. CDR3 bases: TGTGCCAGCAGCTCAGCTTGGCAGGGGCGCAAAGCTTTCTTT. Protein: CASSSAWQGRKAFF.

The chain is built from TRBV28 and TRBJ2-3, with TRBD2 matching 10 bases. Germline V lookup: CDR1 MDHEN, CDR2 SYDVKM. The CDR3 is 15 residues long. Germline trimming cut 7 bases from V and 4 bases from J; bases unmatched to any gene: 8. CDR3 sequence: CASNPAGGPADTQYF. The CDR3 nucleotides are TGTGCCAGCAATCCAGCGGGAGGGCCCGCAGATACGCAGTATTTT.

V gene TRBV28 combines with J gene TRBJ2-3; D may be TRBD1 (6 bases). Looked up from germline, CDR1 is MDHEN and CDR2 is SYDVKM. V lost 0 bases and J 6 bases, leaving 13 bases between the germline ends. The CDR3 contains 15 residues. Written as DNA, the CDR3 is TGTGCCAGCAGTTTATGGGGGCAGGGGAGCGATACGCAGTATTTT. It translates to CASSLWGQGSDTQYF.

V and J are TRBV6-4 and TRBJ1-1, with a possible D match to TRBD1 (6 bases). The V and J ends lost 3 bases and 13 bases respectively, with 15 bases between them. CDR3 length equals 12 residues. Germline lookup yields CDR1 MRHNA and CDR2 SNTAGT. CDR3 nucleotide sequence: TGTGCCAGCAGTGAGCCGACAGGAAAGGGTTTCTTT. Protein product: CASSEPTGKGFF.

V and J are TRBV29-1 and TRBJ2-1; tentatively, D is TRBD2 (5 bases). The CDR3 is made up of 13 amino acids. Germline V gene lookup returns CDR1 SQVTM and CDR2 ANQGSEA. Between the trimmed V and J ends, which lost 4 bases and 4 bases, there was a span of 11 bases. This CDR3 is CSVGESAYNEQFF. The CDR3 DNA is TGCAGCGTTGGGGAGTCGGCGTACAATGAGCAGTTCTTC.

J is TRBJ2-5 and V is TRBV30; TRBD2 is a possible D gene (6 bases). The CDR3 is made up of 17 amino acids. The ends were cut back, 0 bases at V and 1 base at J, with 18 bases in the middle. CDR1 is GTSNPN, CDR2 SVGIG, per germline (reference sequence). The chain's CDR3 is CAWSVMRLGRLQETQYF. CDR3 bases: TGTGCCTGGAGTGTAATGAGGTTAGGGAGGCTCCAAGAGACCCAGTACTTC.

This chain joins TRBV11-3 and TRBJ2-7, with D possibly matching TRBD2 (6 bases). From germline, CDR1 is SGHNT and CDR2 YENEEA. V was trimmed by 4 bases and J by 5 bases, leaving 15 bases between them. This CDR3 region has 14 residues. DNA of the CDR3: TGTGCCAGCAGCTCGAGCGGGCTCGGGGACGAGCAGTACTTC. Translating gives CASSSSGLGDEQYF.

This clone appeared a few times. The gene calls are TRBV7-9 and TRBJ1-5, with D perhaps matching TRBD1 (5 bases). Germline CDR1 is SEHNR and CDR2 is FQNEAQ (reference sequence). There are 14 residues in the CDR3. Trimming shortened V by 4 bases and J by 1 base, and 8 bases separated the two germline ends. The CDR3, as DNA: TGTGCCAGCAGCTCCGGGGGGAGCAATCAGCCCCAGCATTTT. Protein sequence: CASSSGGSNQPQHF.

In this sample, this clone turned up a few times. This chain uses TRBV4-1 with TRBJ1-5; tentatively, D is TRBD1 (5 bases). CDR1 MGHRA and CDR2 YSYEKL come from the germline V gene. V was cut by 1 base and J by 5 bases, with 21 bases left in between. The CDR3 contains 18 residues. For the CDR3, the DNA is TGCGCCAGCAGCCAAGGGACGGACCTGACAGTGAGTTATCAGCCCCAGCATTTT. This codes for CASSQGTDLTVSYQPQHF.

J is TRBJ1-2 and V is TRBV30; 9 positions match TRBD1. Germline values: CDR1 GTSNPN, CDR2 SVGIG (reference sequence). The CDR3 covers 17 residues. The ends lost 1 base at V and 2 bases at J; junction bases unmatched: 11. The chain's CDR3 is CAWSAYTPGQGNYGYTF. The CDR3 nucleotides read TGTGCCTGGAGTGCATATACTCCCGGACAGGGGAACTATGGCTACACCTTC.

This clone was picked up one time. This chain links TRBV20-1 with TRBJ2-7; 12 positions match TRBD2. Germline assignment: CDR1 DFQATT and CDR2 SNEGSKA (reference sequence). The CDR3 loop spans 11 amino acids. Trimming at V came to 2 bases and at J to 12 bases, leaving 2 bases not matched to a gene. CDR3 sequence (DNA): TGCAGTGCTAGAACTAGCGGGAGGTTGTACTTC. It encodes CSARTSGRLYF.

The V call is TRBV5-4, the J call TRBJ2-7; D is unresolved. V was trimmed by 4 bases and J by 5 bases, leaving 10 bases between them. From germline, CDR1 is SGHNT and CDR2 YYREEE (reference sequence). This CDR3 is 12 amino acids long. The CDR3 sequence: CASSLLGDEQYF. The CDR3 DNA sequence: TGTGCCAGCAGCCTCCTGGGCGACGAGCAGTACTTC.